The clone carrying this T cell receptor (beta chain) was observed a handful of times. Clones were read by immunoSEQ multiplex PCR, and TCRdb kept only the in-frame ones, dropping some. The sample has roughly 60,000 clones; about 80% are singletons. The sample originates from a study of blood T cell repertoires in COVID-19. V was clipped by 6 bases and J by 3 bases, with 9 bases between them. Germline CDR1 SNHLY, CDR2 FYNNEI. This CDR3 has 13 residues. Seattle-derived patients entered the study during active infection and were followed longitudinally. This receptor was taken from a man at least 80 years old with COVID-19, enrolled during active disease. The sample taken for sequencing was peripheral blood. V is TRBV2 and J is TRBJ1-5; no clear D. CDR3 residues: CASRRDNNQPQHF. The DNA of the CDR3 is TGTGCCAGCAGGCGAGACAACAATCAGCCCCAGCATTTT.